This T cell receptor (beta chain) was recorded in a study of cytomegalovirus exposure and HLA in healthy donors. General study results and limits: In all likelihood, a cluster of highly shared sequence variants was a sequencing artifact. At a 0.05 false discovery rate, a later analysis found about 17,000 TCR beta sequences to be associated with HLA alleles.

PCR was performed using 60 Vbeta and 13 Jbeta primers. This table comes from immunoSEQ multiplex PCR, and its TCRdb copy is limited to in-frame clones, with some not included. Of 74,000 or so clones listed, around three quarters are singletons. As to this clone: Antigen: not known.

CDR1 is SGHVS, CDR2 FQNEAQ, per germline. V gave up 5 bases and J gave up 2 bases, with 16 bases separating them. The CDR3 spans 15 residues. Source material: PBMCs. The chain uses TRBV7-8 and TRBJ2-7; perhaps TRBD1 as D (5 bases). The TCR comes from a woman between 35 and 50 years old in good health and CMV-seropositive. CDR3 in DNA: TGTGCCAGCAGCACTAACTTAAGGGGCCCCTACGAGCAGTACTTC. Its translation is CASSTNLRGPYEQYF.